The 30 T cell receptor beta chains given below trace back to one sample, sequenced in a study of blood T cells in healthy people across ages. A sample-barcoded 5' primer and a J-beta primer mix were used in a second PCR of about 7 to 12 cycles. MiXCR was run by TCRdb on the 5' RACE reads, yielding one entry per CDR3 protein. The sample carries about 1,800,000 distinct CDR3 sequences, 28% recorded once. Sequencing was carried out using blood. These receptors were obtained from a woman in her twenties or thirties in good health.

A few counts support this clonotype. V and J are TRBV7-2 and TRBJ1-2, with 8 nucleotides matching TRBD1. CDR3 size: 17 residues. CDR1 SGHTA and CDR2 FQGNSA come from the germline V gene. V lost 5 bases, J lost 4 bases, and 15 bases stayed unmatched. CDR3 residues: CASSHGTGGTIGYGYTF. The DNA for the CDR3 is TGTGCCAGCAGCCATGGGACAGGAGGAACTATCGGCTATGGCTACACCTTC. The full variable domain, with the rest looked up from reference TRBV7-2 and TRBJ1-2, is GAGVSQSPSNKVTEKGKDVELRCDPISGHTALYWYRQSLGQGLEFLIYFQGNSAPDKSGLPSDRFSAERTGGSVSTLTIQRTQQEDSAVYLCASSHGTGGTIGYGYTFGSGTRLTVV.

V is TRBV27 and J is TRBJ2-2; D gene ambiguous. The CDR3 totals 14 residues. Germline CDR1 and CDR2: MNHEY and SMNVEV (reference sequence). Trimming stripped 6 bases from V and 1 base from J, with 9 bases between. The CDR3 region is CASSETKNTGELFF. DNA of the CDR3: TGTGCCAGCAGCGAGACGAAGAACACCGGGGAGCTGTTTTTT.

This clonotype appeared a single time. V and J are TRBV4-2 and TRBJ2-5; D call uncertain. V shed 2 bases and J shed 2 bases, with 9 bases lying between them. Germline-derived CDR1 and CDR2 are LGHNA and YNFKEQ. The CDR3 is 14 residues long. The CDR3 coding sequence is TGTGCCAGCAGCCAAACCAGGAGACAAGAGACCCAGTACTTC. Translation: CASSQTRRQETQYF.

On this clonotype itself: At one end the junction does not follow the germline gene, possibly because of a read error. V is TRBV12-3 or TRBV12-4 and J is TRBJ2-7; tentative D call: TRBD1 (7 bases). The length of the CDR3 is 15 residues. The CDR3 region has the DNA TGTGCCAGCAGTCCCCAGGGGGGACTTTCCTACGGGCAGTACTTC. This gives the protein CASSPQGGLSYGQYF.

V and J are TRBV9 and TRBJ1-5, with D unclear. V was shortened by 3 bases and J by 4 bases, with 11 bases between the two germline ends. Germline CDR1 reads SGDLS; CDR2 reads YYNGEE. This CDR3 region has 14 residues. CDR3 region: CASSGGKSNQPQHF. The DNA of the CDR3 is TGTGCCAGCAGCGGAGGCAAAAGTAATCAGCCCCAGCATTTT. The entire variable domain, with the rest obtained from reference TRBV9 and TRBJ1-5, is as follows: DSGVTQTPKHLITATGQRVTLRCSPRSGDLSVYWYQQSLDQGLQFLIQYYNGEERAKGNILERFSAQQFPDLHSELNLSSLELGDSALYFCASSGGKSNQPQHFGDGTRLSIL.

The chain uses TRBV25-1 and TRBJ2-5; D ambiguous. The closer fit of TRBJ2-7 to the DNA end suggests the J call may be wrong. The CDR3 has 14 amino acids. Germline V gene sequence: CDR1 MGHDK, CDR2 SYGVNS. The CDR3 loop is CASSEQGAKYEQYF. CDR3 in DNA: TGTGCCAGCAGTGAACAAGGAGCTAAGTACGAGCAGTACTTC.

Points on this clonotype: One junction end does not reproduce the germline sequence, and a read error may be involved. The gene calls are TRBV7-9 and TRBJ1-6, with D tentatively TRBD1 (6 bases). The CDR3 has 13 amino acids. Germline CDR1 reads SEHNR; CDR2 reads FQNEAQ (reference sequence). In DNA, the CDR3 is TGTGCCAGCAGCCCCGGACAGAATTCACTCCTCCACTTT. This codes for CASSPGQNSLLHF.

As regards this clonotype: A read error is possible here, since a much larger clone lies one base away. The chain recombines TRBV7-2 with TRBJ2-4; 7 nucleotides align to TRBD2. The CDR3 length is 14 residues. J was trimmed by 5 bases and V by 5 bases; bases with no gene match: 6. Germline lookup yields CDR1 SGHTA and CDR2 FQGNSA. CDR3 nucleotide sequence: TGTGCCAGCAGCCCCGGGACTATCGAAAACATTCAGTACTTC. Its translation: CASSPGTIENIQYF.

This sequence joins TRBV7-2 and TRBJ1-1, with D possibly being TRBD1 (6 bases). Trimming left V 9 bases short and J 1 base short, with 12 bases between. Germline values: CDR1 SGHTA, CDR2 FQGNSA. The CDR3 loop spans 13 amino acids. CDR3 sequence reads: CASTNRANTEAFF. The CDR3 DNA sequence: TGTGCCAGTACCAACAGGGCGAACACTGAAGCTTTCTTT.

This clonotype occurred many times. V gene TRBV10-3 combines with J gene TRBJ2-7; D remains unclear. The germline CDR1 and CDR2 sequences are ENHRY and SYGVKD. Deletions cut 8 bases from V and 7 bases from J, with 6 bases between. The CDR3 covers 9 residues. The CDR3 nucleotides are TGTGCCATCGTGACTGAGCAGTACTTC. It codes for CAIVTEQYF.

This clonotype was counted only a few times. This chain joins TRBV11-2 and TRBJ2-5; TRBD1 aligns across 7 bases. The V gene end was trimmed by 5 bases and the J gene end by 1 base; junction bases not matched to a gene: 10. The germline CDR1 and CDR2 sequences are SGHAT and FQNNGV. CDR3 length: 16 amino acids. The CDR3 spells CASSTTRQGPQETQYF. The CDR3 region has the DNA TGTGCCAGCAGCACAACTAGACAGGGTCCCCAAGAGACCCAGTACTTC.

The V call is TRBV3-1, the J call TRBJ2-3; TRBD2 matches 8 bases. The germline CDR1 and CDR2 sequences are LGHDT and YNNKEL (reference sequence). The junction had 5 bases not matched to a gene; V was cut back by 5 bases and J by 4 bases. This CDR3 contains 14 residues. The CDR3 nucleotides read TGTGCCAGCAGCACTCTTAGCGGGGCAGATACGCAGTATTTT. As protein: CASSTLSGADTQYF.

This clonotype was detected a few times. At one of its ends the junction is not consistent with the germline gene, which may arise from a read error. The CDR3 spells CASSVGGPGANVPTF. For the CDR3, the DNA is TGCGCCAGCAGCGTGGGGGGGCCTGGGGCCAACGTCCCGACTTTC. The chain recombines TRBV5-1 with TRBJ2-6, with D possibly TRBD2 on 7 matching bases. This CDR3 has 15 residues. Germline CDR1 reads SGHRS; CDR2 reads YFSETQ.

A remark on this clonotype: A much larger clone lies one base from this, so it may be a read error. The gene calls are TRBV12-3 or TRBV12-4 and TRBJ1-2; a weak D match, TRBD1 (5 bases). V lost 6 bases to trimming and J lost 10 bases, with 18 bases between them. This CDR3 spans 13 amino acids. CDR3 nucleotides: TGTGCCAGCAGACCATGGCAGGGAAGGGACTACACCTTC. This encodes CASRPWQGRDYTF.

A few counts support this clonotype. V and J are TRBV7-2 and TRBJ2-3; 7 bases are a match to TRBD2. The CDR3 totals 15 residues. Germline V gene lookup returns CDR1 SGHTA and CDR2 FQGNSA. Germline trimming cut 5 bases from V and 3 bases from J; bases unmatched to any gene: 8. In nucleotides, the CDR3 is TGTGCCAGCAGCCGCGGGAGCCACCGGACAGATACGCAGTATTTT. It codes for CASSRGSHRTDTQYF.

This clonotype was seen just once. The chain joins TRBV19 to TRBJ2-3, with 8 bases fitting TRBD2. The CDR3 length is 16 residues. Unmatched junction bases numbered 9, after V lost 4 bases and J lost 3 bases. The germline V gene has CDR1 LNHDA and CDR2 SQIVND (reference sequence). The CDR3 protein is CASSSQPGLETDTQYF. The CDR3 coding sequence is TGTGCCAGTAGTAGCCAACCGGGACTAGAGACAGATACGCAGTATTTT. Combining the CDR3 with reference TRBV19 and TRBJ2-3 gives the whole variable domain DGGITQSPKYLFRKEGQNVTLSCEQNLNHDAMYWYRQDPGQGLRLIYYSQIVNDFQKGDIAEGYSVSREKKESFPLTVTSAQKNPTAFYLCASSSQPGLETDTQYFGPGTRLTVL.

A few counts support this clonotype. The chain is built from TRBV3-1 and TRBJ2-4, with D perhaps being TRBD1 or TRBD2 (5 bases each). The CDR3 sequence is 13 residues long. Trimming pared 4 bases from V and 8 bases from J, leaving 12 bases between. The germline gives CDR1 LGHDT, CDR2 YNNKEL (reference sequence). The CDR3 region is CASSPGTKDIQYF. DNA for the CDR3: TGTGCCAGCAGCCCGGGGACCAAGGACATTCAGTACTTC.

Only a few counts were recorded for this clonotype. This chain's CDR3 is CASTGWGINEKLFF. The DNA of the CDR3 is TGTGCCAGCACCGGATGGGGGATTAATGAAAAACTGTTTTTT. V gene TRBV2 combines with J gene TRBJ1-4; tentatively, D is TRBD1 (5 bases). The germline V gene has CDR1 SNHLY and CDR2 FYNNEI. The CDR3 is 14 amino acids. Trimming cost V 7 bases and J 4 bases, with 13 bases left between them.

This clonotype was recorded a few times. The rearrangement uses TRBV3-1 and TRBJ1-6; D is unresolved. V dropped 1 base and J dropped 8 bases, with 3 bases sitting between them. This CDR3 comprises 12 residues. Germline V gene sequence: CDR1 LGHDT, CDR2 YNNKEL (reference sequence). CDR3 sequence: CASSQVDSPLHF. DNA for the CDR3: TGTGCCAGCAGCCAAGTCGATTCACCCCTCCACTTT. Full variable domain (outside the CDR3, taken from reference TRBV3-1 and TRBJ1-6): DTAVSQTPKYLVTQMGNDKSIKCEQNLGHDTMYWYKQDSKKFLKIMFSYNNKELIINETVPNRFSPKSPDKAHLNLHINSLELGDSAVYFCASSQVDSPLHFGNGTRLTVT.

V usage is TRBV20-1 and J usage is TRBJ2-6; D is unclear. This CDR3 region has 15 residues. V lost 6 bases, J lost 0 bases, and 12 bases lay in between. Germline V gene sequence: CDR1 DFQATT, CDR2 SNEGSKA (reference sequence). For the CDR3, the DNA is TGCAGTGCCTACAGAGACCGCTCTGGGGCCAACGTCCTGACTTTC. Its protein is CSAYRDRSGANVLTF.

The genes are TRBV3-1 and TRBJ1-2, with 10 bases lining up with TRBD1. V lost 4 bases and J lost 8; bases outside the gene matches: 16. Germline V lookup: CDR1 LGHDT, CDR2 YNNKEL (reference sequence). The CDR3 is 17 amino acids. The CDR3 loop is CASSRSGTGAIFGGYTF. The CDR3 DNA follows: TGTGCCAGCAGCCGATCCGGGACAGGGGCAATTTTCGGCGGCTACACCTTC.

CDR3 sequence: CSALRTGGETQYF. The CDR3 nucleotides are TGCAGTGCTCTCCGGACAGGTGGCGAGACCCAGTACTTC. The chain couples TRBV20-1 to TRBJ2-5; 7 bases are shared with TRBD1. This CDR3 has 13 amino acids. From germline, CDR1 is DFQATT and CDR2 SNEGSKA (reference sequence). The J segment lost 5 bases and the V segment lost 5 bases, leaving 8 bases of the junction unmatched.

This clonotype was observed a handful of times. CDR3 in DNA: TGCAGTGCTAGGCGGAATCCCCCCGAGCAGTACTTC. Translation gives CSARRNPPEQYF. V gene TRBV20-1 combines with J gene TRBJ2-7; D ambiguous. Per germline, CDR1 DFQATT and CDR2 SNEGSKA (reference sequence). Trimming left V 3 bases short and J 6 bases short, with 12 bases between. This CDR3 contains 12 residues.

As for this clonotype: One base away lies a much larger clone, so this may be a sequencing read error. The rearrangement joins TRBV27 to TRBJ2-1, with 7 bases identical to TRBD1. The germline gives CDR1 MNHEY, CDR2 SMNVEV (reference sequence). V lost 3 bases, J lost 13 bases, and 9 bases stayed unmatched. CDR3 size: 13 residues. The CDR3 sequence: CASSFTGEETQFF. For the CDR3, the DNA is TGTGCCAGCAGTTTTACAGGGGAAGAGACCCAGTTCTTC.

This clonotype was detected only a few times. The V gene is TRBV6-1, the J gene TRBJ2-7; 11 bases are shared with TRBD2. The CDR3 contains 18 residues. J gave up 7 bases and V 3 bases, and 17 bases lay outside the gene matches. CDR1 is MNHNS, CDR2 SASEGT, per germline. The CDR3 region has the DNA TGTGCCAGCAGTGACCGGGAAGGTAGCGGGGGGGTCGTTCGAGAGCAGTACTTC. Amino acid sequence: CASSDREGSGGVVREQYF.

The chain joins TRBV14 to TRBJ2-1; TRBD2 matches at 9 bases. The length of the CDR3 is 15 residues. Per the germline V gene, CDR1 is SGHDN and CDR2 is FVKESK. The ends lost 1 base at V and 10 bases at J; junction bases unmatched: 8. The DNA for the CDR3 is TGTGCCAGCAGCCAAGTGTTAGCGGGAGAATGGGAGCAGTTCTTC. Translation: CASSQVLAGEWEQFF.

Comment on this clonotype: The junction differs from germline at one of its ends, possibly a read error. The J gene is TRBJ1-6, the V gene TRBV14; D perhaps matches TRBD1 (6 bases). CDR1 SGHDN and CDR2 FVKESK come from the germline V gene. The length of the CDR3 is 15 residues. The CDR3 here is CASSWAQGFGSPPHF. The CDR3 coding sequence is TGTGCCAGCAGCTGGGCGCAGGGGTTTGGGTCACCCCCCCACTTT.

This clonotype has only a few counts. J is TRBJ2-1 and V is TRBV12-3 or TRBV12-4, with D maybe TRBD2 (6 bases). V dropped 6 bases and J dropped 8 bases, with 20 bases sitting between them. This CDR3 comprises 15 residues. The chain's CDR3 is CASRRVESGGDEQFF. The CDR3 nucleotides read TGTGCCAGCAGACGCGTGGAGAGTGGAGGGGATGAGCAGTTCTTC.

This clonotype was counted at least ten times. This chain's CDR3 is CSAPGLAGGEETQYF. The CDR3 nucleotides are TGCAGTGCTCCCGGACTAGCGGGAGGGGAAGAGACCCAGTACTTC. This sequence joins TRBV20-1 and TRBJ2-5, with TRBD2 matching over 15 bases. The germline CDR1 and CDR2 sequences are DFQATT and SNEGSKA (reference sequence). The V segment lost 5 bases and the J segment 3 bases; nucleotides outside the gene matches: 4. The CDR3 is made up of 15 amino acids.

The J gene is TRBJ2-1, the V gene TRBV6-2 or TRBV6-3, with 8 bases matching TRBD1. CDR3 size: 12 residues. CDR1 is MNHEY and CDR2 is SVGEGT in the germline V gene. V shed 8 bases and J 6 bases; nucleotides not matched to a gene: 3. This CDR3 reads CASGQGSNEQFF. DNA for the CDR3: TGTGCCAGCGGACAGGGAAGCAATGAGCAGTTCTTC.